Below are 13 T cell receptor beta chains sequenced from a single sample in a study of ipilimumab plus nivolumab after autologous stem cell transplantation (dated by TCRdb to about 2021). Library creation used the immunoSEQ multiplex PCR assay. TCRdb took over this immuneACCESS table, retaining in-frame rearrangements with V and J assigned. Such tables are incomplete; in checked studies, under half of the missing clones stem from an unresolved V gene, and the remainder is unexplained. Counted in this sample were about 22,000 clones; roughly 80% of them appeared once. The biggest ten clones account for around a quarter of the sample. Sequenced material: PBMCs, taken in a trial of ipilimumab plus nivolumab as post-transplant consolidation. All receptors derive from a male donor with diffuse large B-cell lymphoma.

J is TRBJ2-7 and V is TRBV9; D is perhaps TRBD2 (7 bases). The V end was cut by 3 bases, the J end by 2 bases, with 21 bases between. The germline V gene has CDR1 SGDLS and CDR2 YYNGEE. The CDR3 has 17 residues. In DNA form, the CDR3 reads TGTGCCAGCAGCGCAGAGGGGGGGGGACTAAAGACCTACGAGCAGTACTTC. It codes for CASSAEGGGLKTYEQYF.

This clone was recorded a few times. CDR3 sequence (DNA): TGTGCCAGCAGCTTAGGACTAGCGGGGGGTCACACAGATACGCAGTATTTT. It is translated as CASSLGLAGGHTDTQYF. V gene TRBV7-9 combines with J gene TRBJ2-3, with 13 bases matching TRBD2. The CDR3 consists of 17 residues. The germline V gene encodes CDR1 SEHNR and CDR2 FQNEAQ (reference sequence). Trimming took 1 base from V and 2 from J; bases not matched to a gene: 3.

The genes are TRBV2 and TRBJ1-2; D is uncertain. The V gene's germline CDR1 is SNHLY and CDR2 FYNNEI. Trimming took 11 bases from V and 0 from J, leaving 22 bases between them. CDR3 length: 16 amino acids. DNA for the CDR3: TGTGCCCATCCAAGGCAGCAACAAAACGCTAACTATGGCTACACCTTC. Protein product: CAHPRQQQNANYGYTF.

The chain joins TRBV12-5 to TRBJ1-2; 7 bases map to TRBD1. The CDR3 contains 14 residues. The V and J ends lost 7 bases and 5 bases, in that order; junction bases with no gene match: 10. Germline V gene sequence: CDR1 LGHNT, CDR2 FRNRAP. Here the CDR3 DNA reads TGTGCTAGTGCTCCCCCGACAGGGTCATATGGCTACACCTTC. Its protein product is CASAPPTGSYGYTF.

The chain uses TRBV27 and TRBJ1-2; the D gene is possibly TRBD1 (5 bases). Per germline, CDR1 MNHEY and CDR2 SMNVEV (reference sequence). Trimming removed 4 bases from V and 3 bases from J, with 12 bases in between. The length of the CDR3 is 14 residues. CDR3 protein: CASSSVGGDYGYTF. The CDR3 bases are TGTGCCAGCAGTTCCGTCGGAGGGGACTATGGCTACACCTTC.

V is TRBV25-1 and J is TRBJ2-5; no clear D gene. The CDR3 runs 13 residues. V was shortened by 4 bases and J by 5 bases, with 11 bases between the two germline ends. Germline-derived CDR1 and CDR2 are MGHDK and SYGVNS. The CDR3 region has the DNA TGTGCCAGCAGTGGGCCCCTTAAGGAGACCCAGTACTTC. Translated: CASSGPLKETQYF.

The CDR3 reads CASSVDGGPEQFF. The CDR3 DNA sequence: TGTGCCAGCAGTGTTGACGGGGGCCCCGAGCAGTTCTTC. The J gene is TRBJ2-1, the V gene TRBV6-4; D may be TRBD1 or TRBD2 (6 bases each). V lost 4 bases, J lost 10 bases, and 14 bases lay in between. The CDR3 is 13 residues long. CDR1 is MRHNA and CDR2 is SNTAGT in the germline V gene.

CDR3 DNA sequence: TGTGCCAGCAGCCGGGGACTAGCGGGACGACCAAACACCGGGGAGCTGTTTTTT. This translates into CASSRGLAGRPNTGELFF. The genes are TRBV7-2 and TRBJ2-2; 13 positions agree with TRBD2. Germline CDR1 and CDR2: SGHTA and FQGNSA. The ends lost 5 bases at V and 2 bases at J; junction bases unmatched: 8. The CDR3 length is 18 residues.

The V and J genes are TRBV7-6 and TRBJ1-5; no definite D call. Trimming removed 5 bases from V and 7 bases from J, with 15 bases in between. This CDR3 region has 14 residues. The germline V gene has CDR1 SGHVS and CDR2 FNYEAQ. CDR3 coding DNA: TGTGCCAGCAGCGACTACCCCCGGGGACAGCCCCAGCATTTT. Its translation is CASSDYPRGQPQHF.

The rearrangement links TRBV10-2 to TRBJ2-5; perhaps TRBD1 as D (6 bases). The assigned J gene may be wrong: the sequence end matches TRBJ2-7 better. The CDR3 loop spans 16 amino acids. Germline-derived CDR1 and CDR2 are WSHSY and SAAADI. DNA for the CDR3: TGCGCCAGCAGTGAGATTGAGGGGGACACGACCTACGAGCAGTACTTC. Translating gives CASSEIEGDTTYEQYF.

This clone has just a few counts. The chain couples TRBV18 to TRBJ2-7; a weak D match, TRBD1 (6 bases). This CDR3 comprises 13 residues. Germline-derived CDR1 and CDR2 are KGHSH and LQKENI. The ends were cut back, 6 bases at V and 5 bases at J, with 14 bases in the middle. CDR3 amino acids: CASSLGQENEQYF. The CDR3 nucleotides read TGTGCCAGCTCCCTGGGACAAGAGAACGAGCAGTACTTC.

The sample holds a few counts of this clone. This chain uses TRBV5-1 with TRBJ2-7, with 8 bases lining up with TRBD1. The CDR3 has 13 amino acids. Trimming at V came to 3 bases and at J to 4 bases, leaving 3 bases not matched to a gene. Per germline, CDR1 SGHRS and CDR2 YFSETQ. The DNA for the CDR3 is TGCGCCAGCAGCTCGGACAGGGTGTACGAGCAGTACTTC. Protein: CASSSDRVYEQYF.

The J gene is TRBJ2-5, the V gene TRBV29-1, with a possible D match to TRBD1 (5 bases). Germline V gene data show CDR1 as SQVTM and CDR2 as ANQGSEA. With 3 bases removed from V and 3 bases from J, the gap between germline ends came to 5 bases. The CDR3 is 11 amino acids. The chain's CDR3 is CSVDREETQYF. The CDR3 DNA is TGCAGCGTTGACAGGGAAGAGACCCAGTACTTC.